The 12 T cell receptor beta chains below all came from one sample that was sequenced in a study of blood T cell repertoires in COVID-19. The data were produced by immunoSEQ multiplex PCR, yet TCRdb's version contains in-frame clones alone and is incomplete. The sample gives approximately 85,000 clones, around 90% of which show up once; about 3% is in the top ten. The sequencing sample was made of peripheral blood. The source of these receptors is a woman between 45 and 65 years old with active or convalescent COVID-19.

V and J are TRBV30 and TRBJ1-4; tentatively, D is TRBD1 (5 bases). The CDR3 sequence is 14 residues long. Germline CDR1 and CDR2: GTSNPN and SVGIG (reference sequence). V dropped 1 base and J dropped 8 bases, with 14 bases sitting between them. CDR3 loop: CAWSEQGLGEKLFF. CDR3 DNA: TGTGCCTGGAGTGAGCAGGGATTAGGAGAAAAACTGTTTTTT.

The chain joins TRBV7-2 to TRBJ2-7; possible D gene TRBD2, 7 bases. CDR1 is SGHTA and CDR2 is FQGNSA in the germline V gene. V lost 2 bases and J 2 bases, leaving 13 bases between the germline ends. The CDR3 has 15 residues. In nucleotides, the CDR3 is TGTGCCAGCAGCTTAAGGCGGGGGCTCACCTACGAGCAGTACTTC. This translates into CASSLRRGLTYEQYF.

Details on this clone: Other DNA sequences in this specimen translate into the identical CDR3. The V gene is TRBV5-1, the J gene TRBJ1-1; D is unclear. Germline V gene lookup returns CDR1 SGHRS and CDR2 YFSETQ. Trimming took 5 bases from V and 1 from J, leaving 6 bases between them. This CDR3 has 12 residues. In DNA form, the CDR3 reads TGCGCCAGCAGAGCAGGGAACACTGAAGCTTTCTTT. Translation: CASRAGNTEAFF.

V is TRBV23-1 and J is TRBJ2-7, with 7 nucleotides matching TRBD1. TRBV23-1 counts as an open reading frame of uncertain function. J was trimmed by 3 bases and V by 4 bases; bases with no gene match: 9. This CDR3 has 15 residues. The CDR3 DNA reads TGCGCCAGCAGTCGCTCCGGGGACAGCGACTACGAGCAGTACTTC. Its protein is CASSRSGDSDYEQYF.

The chain combines TRBV5-1 with TRBJ2-1; 13 positions agree with TRBD2. CDR3 length: 15 amino acids. CDR1 and CDR2 (germline): SGHRS, YFSETQ. Losses at the gene ends were 2 bases for V and 7 bases for J; bases not matched to a gene: 3. This chain's CDR3 is CASSLLAGGLNEQFF. The CDR3 nucleotides are TGCGCCAGCAGCTTACTAGCGGGGGGGCTAAATGAGCAGTTCTTC.

Comment on this clone: The junction departs from germline at one end; a sequencing error may be responsible. The chain couples TRBV7-9 to TRBJ2-5; 10 bases agree with TRBD2. CDR1 and CDR2 from the germline V gene are SEHNR and FQNEAQ (reference sequence). CDR3 length: 14 residues. The CDR3 here is CASSVAGGKETQYF. The CDR3 nucleotides are TGTGCCAGCAGCGTAGCGGGGGGAAAAGAGACCCAGTACTTC.

V is TRBV6-5 and J is TRBJ2-7, with 10 nucleotides matching TRBD2. With 4 bases clipped from V and 1 base from J, the junction kept 4 bases outside the gene matches. The CDR3 loop spans 15 amino acids. Germline assignment: CDR1 MNHEY and CDR2 SVGAGI. The CDR3 coding sequence is TGTGCCAGCAGTTCCCAAGCGGGGGGGTCCTACGAGCAGTACTTC. Translated: CASSSQAGGSYEQYF.

The chain combines TRBV13 with TRBJ2-3; 7 bases are shared with TRBD1. CDR3 length equals 15 residues. V shed 5 bases, J shed 2 bases, and the junction held 7 bases outside the gene matches. The germline V gene has CDR1 PRHDT and CDR2 FYEKMQ (reference sequence). The CDR3 sequence: CASSTGQPNTDTQYF. In nucleotides, the CDR3 is TGTGCCAGCAGCACGGGACAGCCGAACACAGATACGCAGTATTTT. The complete variable domain, with remaining parts taken from reference TRBV13 and TRBJ2-3, reads AAGVIQSPRHLIKEKRETATLKCYPIPRHDTVYWYQQGPGQDPQFLISFYEKMQSDKGSIPDRFSAQQFSDYHSELNMSSLELGDSALYFCASSTGQPNTDTQYFGPGTRLTVL.

Here the CDR3 reads CASSQADTSGNTIYF. The CDR3 DNA follows: TGCGCCAGCAGCCAAGCGGACACCTCTGGAAACACCATATATTTT. J is TRBJ1-3 and V is TRBV4-3, with D tentatively TRBD1 (5 bases). Germline lookup yields CDR1 LGHNA and CDR2 YSLEER. The germline V and J ends were trimmed by 1 base and 0 bases, with 7 bases remaining between them. The CDR3 is 15 residues long.

This rearrangement joins TRBV6-6 to TRBJ1-2; possibly TRBD1 for D (5 bases). This CDR3 is built from 16 residues. Germline CDR1 is MNHNY and CDR2 is SVGAGI (reference sequence). V lost 7 bases and J 8 bases, leaving 26 bases between the germline ends. The CDR3 coding sequence is TGTGCCAGCACCTCGGGTAGGGGTACCCGTGAGCGCGGCTACACCTTC. It specifies CASTSGRGTRERGYTF.

V and J are TRBV25-1 and TRBJ1-2; maybe TRBD1 (5 bases). The CDR3 covers 13 residues. The germline gives CDR1 MGHDK, CDR2 SYGVNS. V lost 4 bases and J lost 5, with 11 bases in between. The CDR3 reads CASSARGKYGYTF. As DNA, the CDR3 is TGTGCCAGCAGTGCACGGGGGAAGTATGGCTACACCTTC.

The chain has TRBV3-1 (or the pseudogene TRBV3-2) and TRBJ1-4; 7 bases align to TRBD1. The CDR3 runs 17 residues. Trimming at V came to 0 bases and at J to 4 bases, leaving 8 bases not matched to a gene. Germline CDR1 is LGHDT and CDR2 is YNNKEL (reference sequence). For the CDR3, the DNA is TGTGCCAGCAGCCAAGATCATCCGGGACAGATTAATGAAAAACTGTTTTTT. It yields the protein CASSQDHPGQINEKLFF.